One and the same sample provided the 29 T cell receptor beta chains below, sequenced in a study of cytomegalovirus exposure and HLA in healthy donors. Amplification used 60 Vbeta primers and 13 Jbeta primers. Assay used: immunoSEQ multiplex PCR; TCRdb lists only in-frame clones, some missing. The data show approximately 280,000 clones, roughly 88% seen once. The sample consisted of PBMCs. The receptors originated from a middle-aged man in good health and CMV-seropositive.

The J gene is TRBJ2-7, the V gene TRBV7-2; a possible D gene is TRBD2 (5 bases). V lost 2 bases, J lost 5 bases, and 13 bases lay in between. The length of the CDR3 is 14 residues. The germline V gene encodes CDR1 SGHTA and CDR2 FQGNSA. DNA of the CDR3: TGTGCCAGCAGCTTACTAGGGAGTCCCCACGAGCAGTACTTC. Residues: CASSLLGSPHEQYF. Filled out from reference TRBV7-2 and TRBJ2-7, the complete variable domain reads GAGVSQSPSNKVTEKGKDVELRCDPISGHTALYWYRQSLGQGLEFLIYFQGNSAPDKSGLPSDRFSAERTGGSVSTLTIQRTQQEDSAVYLCASSLLGSPHEQYFGPGTRLTVT.

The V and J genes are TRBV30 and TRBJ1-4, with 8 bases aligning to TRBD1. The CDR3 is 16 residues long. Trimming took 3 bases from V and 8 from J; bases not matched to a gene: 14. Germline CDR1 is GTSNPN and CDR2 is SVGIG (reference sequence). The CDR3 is CAWSRARTGLIEKLFF. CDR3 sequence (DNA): TGTGCCTGGAGCCGCGCTCGGACAGGGCTAATAGAAAAACTGTTTTTT.

CDR3 residues: CASSLRGPNEKLFF. CDR3 nucleotide sequence: TGCGCCAGCAGCTTAAGGGGGCCCAATGAAAAACTGTTTTTT. The V gene is TRBV5-1, the J gene TRBJ1-4; 7 bases are a match to TRBD1. CDR1 and CDR2 (germline): SGHRS, YFSETQ. J lost 5 bases, V lost 2 bases, and 3 bases had no gene match. The CDR3 has 14 residues. Complete variable domain (other parts from reference TRBV5-1 and TRBJ1-4): KAGVTQTPRYLIKTRGQQVTLSCSPISGHRSVSWYQQTPGQGLQFLFEYFSETQRNKGNFPGRFSGRQFSNSRSEMNVSTLELGDSALYLCASSLRGPNEKLFFGSGTQLSVL.

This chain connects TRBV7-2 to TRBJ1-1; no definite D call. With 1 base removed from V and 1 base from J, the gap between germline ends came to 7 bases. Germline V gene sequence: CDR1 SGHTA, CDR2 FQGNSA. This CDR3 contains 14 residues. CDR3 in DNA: TGTGCCAGCAGCTTAGGTGCGGGGAACACTGAAGCTTTCTTT. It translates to CASSLGAGNTEAFF.

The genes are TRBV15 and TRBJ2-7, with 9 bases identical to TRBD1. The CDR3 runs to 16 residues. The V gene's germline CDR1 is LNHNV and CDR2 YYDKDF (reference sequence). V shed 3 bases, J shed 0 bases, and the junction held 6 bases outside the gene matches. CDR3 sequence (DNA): TGTGCCACCAGCAGCCGAGACAGGGGGGACTCCTACGAGCAGTACTTC. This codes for CATSSRDRGDSYEQYF.

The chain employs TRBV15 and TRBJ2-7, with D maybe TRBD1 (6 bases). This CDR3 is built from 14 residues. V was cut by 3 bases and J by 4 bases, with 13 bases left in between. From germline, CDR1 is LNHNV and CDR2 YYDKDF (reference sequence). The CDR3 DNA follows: TGTGCCACCAGCAGTACTGAGGGGGTATACGAGCAGTACTTC. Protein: CATSSTEGVYEQYF.

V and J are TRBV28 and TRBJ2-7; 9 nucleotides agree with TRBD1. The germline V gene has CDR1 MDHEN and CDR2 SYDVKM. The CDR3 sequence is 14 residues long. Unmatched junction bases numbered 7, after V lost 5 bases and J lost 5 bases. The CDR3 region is CASSPRDRDDEQYF. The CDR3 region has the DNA TGTGCCAGCAGTCCCCGGGACAGGGACGACGAGCAGTACTTC.

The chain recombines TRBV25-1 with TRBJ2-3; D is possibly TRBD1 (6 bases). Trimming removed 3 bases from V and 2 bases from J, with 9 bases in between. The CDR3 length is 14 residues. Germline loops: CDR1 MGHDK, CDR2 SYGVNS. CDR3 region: CASSDRGDTDTQYF. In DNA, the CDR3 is TGTGCCAGCAGTGACAGGGGAGACACAGATACGCAGTATTTT.

The CDR3 coding sequence is TGTGCCAGCAAAGAAGCGGGAGGCAATGAGCAGTTCTTC. This sequence encodes CASKEAGGNEQFF. This chain uses TRBV25-1 with TRBJ2-1, with TRBD2 matching over 9 bases. This CDR3 region has 13 residues. V was clipped by 7 bases and J by 6 bases; unmatched bases: 4. The germline V gene has CDR1 MGHDK and CDR2 SYGVNS.

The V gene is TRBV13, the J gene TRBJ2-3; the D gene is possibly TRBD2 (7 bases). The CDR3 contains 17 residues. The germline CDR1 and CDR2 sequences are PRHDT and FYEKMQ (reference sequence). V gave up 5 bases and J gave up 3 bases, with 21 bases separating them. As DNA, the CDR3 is TGTGCCAGCAGCCTTAGAGTAGGGGGGGCAAGGACAGATACGCAGTATTTT. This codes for CASSLRVGGARTDTQYF.

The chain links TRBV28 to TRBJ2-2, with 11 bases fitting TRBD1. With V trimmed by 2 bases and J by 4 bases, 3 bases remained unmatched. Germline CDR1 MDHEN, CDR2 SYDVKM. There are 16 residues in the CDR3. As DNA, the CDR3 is TGTGCCAGCAGTTTACCGGGACAGGGGGTCACCGGGGAGCTGTTTTTT. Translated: CASSLPGQGVTGELFF.

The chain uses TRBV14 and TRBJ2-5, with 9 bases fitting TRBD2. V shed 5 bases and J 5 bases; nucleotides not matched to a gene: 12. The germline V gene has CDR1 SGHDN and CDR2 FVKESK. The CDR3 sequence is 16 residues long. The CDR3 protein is CASSYSFGLAIETQYF. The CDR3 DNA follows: TGTGCCAGCAGCTACAGTTTCGGACTAGCGATCGAGACCCAGTACTTC.

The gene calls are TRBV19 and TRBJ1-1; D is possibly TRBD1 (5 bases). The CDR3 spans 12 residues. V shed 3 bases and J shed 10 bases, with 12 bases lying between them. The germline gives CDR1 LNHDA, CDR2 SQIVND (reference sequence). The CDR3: CASSMGWQGAFF. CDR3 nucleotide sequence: TGTGCCAGTAGTATGGGCTGGCAGGGAGCTTTCTTT.

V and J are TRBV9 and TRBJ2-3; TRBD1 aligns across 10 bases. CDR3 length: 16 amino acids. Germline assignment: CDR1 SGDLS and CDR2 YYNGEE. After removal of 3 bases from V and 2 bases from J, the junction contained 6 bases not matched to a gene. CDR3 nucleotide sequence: TGTGCCAGCAGCGCATTGGGACAGGGGTACACAGATACGCAGTATTTT. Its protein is CASSALGQGYTDTQYF.

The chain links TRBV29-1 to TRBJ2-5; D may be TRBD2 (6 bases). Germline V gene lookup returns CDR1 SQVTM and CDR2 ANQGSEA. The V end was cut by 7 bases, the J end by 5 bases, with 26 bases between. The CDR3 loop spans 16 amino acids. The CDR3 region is CSAPGGSGKTLETQYF. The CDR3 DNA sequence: TGCAGCGCTCCCGGAGGTAGCGGAAAGACCCTCGAGACCCAGTACTTC.

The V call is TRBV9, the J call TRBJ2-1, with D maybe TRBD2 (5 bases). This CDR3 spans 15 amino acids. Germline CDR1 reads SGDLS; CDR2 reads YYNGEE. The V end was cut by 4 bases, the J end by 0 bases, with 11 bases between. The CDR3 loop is CASSPLATSYNEQFF. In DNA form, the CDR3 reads TGTGCCAGCAGCCCTCTAGCAACCTCCTACAATGAGCAGTTCTTC.

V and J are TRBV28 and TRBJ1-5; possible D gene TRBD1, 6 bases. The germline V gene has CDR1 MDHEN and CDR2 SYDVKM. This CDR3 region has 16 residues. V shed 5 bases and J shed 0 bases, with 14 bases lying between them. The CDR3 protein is CASSPLQGYSNQPQHF. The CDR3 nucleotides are TGTGCCAGCAGTCCGCTCCAGGGGTATAGCAATCAGCCCCAGCATTTT.

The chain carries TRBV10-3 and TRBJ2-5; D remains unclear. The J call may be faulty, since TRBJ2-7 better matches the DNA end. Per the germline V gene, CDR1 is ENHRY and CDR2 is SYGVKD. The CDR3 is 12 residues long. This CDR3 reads CAISQSAYEQYF. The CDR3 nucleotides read TGTGCCATCTCTCAAAGTGCCTACGAGCAGTACTTC.

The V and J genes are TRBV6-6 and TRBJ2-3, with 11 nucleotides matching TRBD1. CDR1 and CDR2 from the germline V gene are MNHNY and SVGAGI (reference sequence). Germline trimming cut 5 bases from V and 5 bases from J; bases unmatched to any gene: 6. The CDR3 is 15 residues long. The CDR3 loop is CASSKPGTGGDTQYF. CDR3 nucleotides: TGTGCCAGCAGTAAACCGGGGACAGGGGGAGATACGCAGTATTTT.

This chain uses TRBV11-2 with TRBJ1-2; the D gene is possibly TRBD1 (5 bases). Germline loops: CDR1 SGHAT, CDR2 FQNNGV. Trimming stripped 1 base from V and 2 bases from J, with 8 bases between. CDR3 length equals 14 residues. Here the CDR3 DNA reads TGTGCCAGCAGCTTAGGACAGCTGAACTATGGCTACACCTTC. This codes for CASSLGQLNYGYTF.

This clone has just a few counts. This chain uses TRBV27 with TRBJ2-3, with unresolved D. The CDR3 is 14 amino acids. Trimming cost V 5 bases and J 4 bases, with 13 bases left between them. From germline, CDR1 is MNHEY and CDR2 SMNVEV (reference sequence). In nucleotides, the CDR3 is TGTGCCAGCAGTCCATCTTCGGGTGCAGATACGCAGTATTTT. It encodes CASSPSSGADTQYF.

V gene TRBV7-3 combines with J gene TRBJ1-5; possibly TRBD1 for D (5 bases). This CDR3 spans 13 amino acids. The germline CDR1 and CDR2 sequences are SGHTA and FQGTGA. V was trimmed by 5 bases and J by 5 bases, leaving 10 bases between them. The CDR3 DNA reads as TGTGCCAGCAGCGTTGACAGTTATCAGCCCCAGCATTTT. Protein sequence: CASSVDSYQPQHF. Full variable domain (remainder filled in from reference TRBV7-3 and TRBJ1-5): GAGVSQTPSNKVTEKGKYVELRCDPISGHTALYWYRQSLGQGPEFLIYFQGTGAADDSGLPNDRFFAVRPEGSVSTLKIQRTERGDSAVYLCASSVDSYQPQHFGDGTRLSIL.

CDR3 DNA sequence: TGTGCCAGTAGTAGGGACAGGGGTAACTATGGCTACACCTTC. This sequence encodes CASSRDRGNYGYTF. This sequence joins TRBV19 and TRBJ1-2, with 10 bases lining up with TRBD1. This CDR3 spans 14 amino acids. Trimming removed 4 bases from V and 1 base from J; junction bases left unmatched: 0. Germline-derived CDR1 and CDR2 are LNHDA and SQIVND (reference sequence). Drawing the rest from reference TRBV19 and TRBJ1-2, the complete variable domain is DGGITQSPKYLFRKEGQNVTLSCEQNLNHDAMYWYRQDPGQGLRLIYYSQIVNDFQKGDIAEGYSVSREKKESFPLTVTSAQKNPTAFYLCASSRDRGNYGYTFGSGTRLTVV.

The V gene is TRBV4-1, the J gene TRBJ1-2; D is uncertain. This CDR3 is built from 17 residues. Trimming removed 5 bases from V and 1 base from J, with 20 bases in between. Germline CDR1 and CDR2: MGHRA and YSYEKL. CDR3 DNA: TGCGCCAGCAGCTCGCTGGGGTCGGGGAGGCGTAACTATGGCTACACCTTC. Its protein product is CASSSLGSGRRNYGYTF.

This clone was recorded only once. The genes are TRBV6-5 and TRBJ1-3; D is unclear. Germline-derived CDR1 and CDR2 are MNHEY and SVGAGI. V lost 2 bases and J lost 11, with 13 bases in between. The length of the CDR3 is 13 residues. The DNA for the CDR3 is TGTGCCAGCAGTTACCTCGGGGAGCCCCCCATATATTTT. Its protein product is CASSYLGEPPIYF.

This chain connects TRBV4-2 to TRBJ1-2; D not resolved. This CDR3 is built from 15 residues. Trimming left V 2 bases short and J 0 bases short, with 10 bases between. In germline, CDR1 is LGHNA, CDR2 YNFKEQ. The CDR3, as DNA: TGTGCCAGCAGCCAATACCCTACCACTAACTATGGCTACACCTTC. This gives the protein CASSQYPTTNYGYTF.

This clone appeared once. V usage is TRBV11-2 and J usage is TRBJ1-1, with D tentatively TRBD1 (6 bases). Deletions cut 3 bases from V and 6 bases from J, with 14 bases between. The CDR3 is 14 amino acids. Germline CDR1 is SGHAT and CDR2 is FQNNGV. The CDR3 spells CASSFPDRLPEAFF. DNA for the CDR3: TGTGCCAGCAGCTTTCCGGACAGATTACCTGAAGCTTTCTTT. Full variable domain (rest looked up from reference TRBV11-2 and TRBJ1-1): EAGVAQSPRYKIIEKRQSVAFWCNPISGHATLYWYQQILGQGPKLLIQFQNNGVVDDSQLPKDRFSAERLKGVDSTLKIQPAKLEDSAVYLCASSFPDRLPEAFFGQGTRLTVV.

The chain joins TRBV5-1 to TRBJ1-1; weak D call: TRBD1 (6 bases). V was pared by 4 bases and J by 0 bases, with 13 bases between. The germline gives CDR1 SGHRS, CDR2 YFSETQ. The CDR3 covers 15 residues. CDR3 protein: CASSRLDSMNTEAFF. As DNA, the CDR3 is TGCGCCAGCAGCCGGCTGGACAGCATGAACACTGAAGCTTTCTTT.

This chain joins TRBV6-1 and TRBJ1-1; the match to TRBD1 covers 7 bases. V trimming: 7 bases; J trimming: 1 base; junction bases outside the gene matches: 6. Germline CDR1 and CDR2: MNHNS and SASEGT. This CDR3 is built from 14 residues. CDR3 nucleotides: TGTGCCAGCACCCCTTGGACAGGGAACACTGAAGCTTTCTTT. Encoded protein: CASTPWTGNTEAFF.